The TCR beta chain described here comes from a study of blood T cell repertoires in COVID-19. Trimming took 1 base from V and 4 from J, leaving 8 bases between them. The germline CDR1 and CDR2 sequences are SGHAT and FQNNGV. This CDR3 comprises 14 residues. Sequencing was performed with immunoSEQ multiplex PCR; in TCRdb, only in-frame clones are kept and a portion is missing. The table has 70,000 to 90,000 clones, around 87% seen once. This clone was observed a few times. The sample was peripheral blood. The TCR sequence derives from a man older than 75 with active or convalescent COVID-19. The V call is TRBV11-2, the J call TRBJ1-5; D unclear. CDR3 bases: TGTGCCAGCAGCTTAGGGCGGAATAATCAGCCCCAGCATTTT. This codes for CASSLGRNNQPQHF.